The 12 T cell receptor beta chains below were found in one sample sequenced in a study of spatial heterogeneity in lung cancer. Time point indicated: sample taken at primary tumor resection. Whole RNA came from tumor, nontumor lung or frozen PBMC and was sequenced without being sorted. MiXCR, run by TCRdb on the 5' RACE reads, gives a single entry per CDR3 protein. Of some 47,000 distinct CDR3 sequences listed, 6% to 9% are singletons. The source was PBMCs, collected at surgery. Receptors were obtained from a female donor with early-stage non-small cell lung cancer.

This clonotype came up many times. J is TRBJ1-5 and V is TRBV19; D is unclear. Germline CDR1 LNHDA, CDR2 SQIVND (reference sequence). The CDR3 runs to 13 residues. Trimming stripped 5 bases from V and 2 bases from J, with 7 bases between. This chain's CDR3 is CASSFTGNQPQHF. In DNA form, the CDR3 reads TGTGCCAGTAGTTTCACAGGCAATCAGCCCCAGCATTTT.

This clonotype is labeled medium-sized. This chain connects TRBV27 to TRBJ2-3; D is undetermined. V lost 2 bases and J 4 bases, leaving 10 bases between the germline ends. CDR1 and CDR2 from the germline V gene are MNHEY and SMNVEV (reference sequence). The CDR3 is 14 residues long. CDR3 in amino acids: CASSLRSAPDTQYF. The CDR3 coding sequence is TGTGCCAGCAGTTTACGCAGTGCTCCAGATACGCAGTATTTT.

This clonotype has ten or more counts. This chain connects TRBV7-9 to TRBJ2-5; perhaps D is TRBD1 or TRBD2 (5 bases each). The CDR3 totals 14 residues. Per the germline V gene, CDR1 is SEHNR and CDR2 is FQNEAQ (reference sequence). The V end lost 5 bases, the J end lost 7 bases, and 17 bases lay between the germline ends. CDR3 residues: CASSLSRDVATQYF. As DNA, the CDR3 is TGTGCCAGCAGCCTCTCCCGGGACGTAGCGACCCAGTACTTC.

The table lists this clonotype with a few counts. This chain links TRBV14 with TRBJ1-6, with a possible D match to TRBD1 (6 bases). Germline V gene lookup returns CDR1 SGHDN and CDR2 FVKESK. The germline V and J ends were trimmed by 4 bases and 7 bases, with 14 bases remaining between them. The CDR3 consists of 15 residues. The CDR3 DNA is TGTGCCAGCAGCCTCAGAGGGGGAGGCAATTCACCCCTCCACTTT. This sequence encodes CASSLRGGGNSPLHF.

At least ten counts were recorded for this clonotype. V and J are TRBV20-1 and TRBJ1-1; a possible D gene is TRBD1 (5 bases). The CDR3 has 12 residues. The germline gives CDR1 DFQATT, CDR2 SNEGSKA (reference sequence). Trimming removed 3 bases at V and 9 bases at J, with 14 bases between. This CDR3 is CSASEGAGKAFF. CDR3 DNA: TGCAGTGCTAGTGAAGGGGCGGGGAAAGCTTTCTTT.

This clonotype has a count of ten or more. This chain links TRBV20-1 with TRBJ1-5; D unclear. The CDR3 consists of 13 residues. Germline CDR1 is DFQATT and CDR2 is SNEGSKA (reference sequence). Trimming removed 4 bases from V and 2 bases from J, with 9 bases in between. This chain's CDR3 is CSAIPPGNQPQHF. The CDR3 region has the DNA TGCAGTGCTATACCACCCGGCAATCAGCCCCAGCATTTT.

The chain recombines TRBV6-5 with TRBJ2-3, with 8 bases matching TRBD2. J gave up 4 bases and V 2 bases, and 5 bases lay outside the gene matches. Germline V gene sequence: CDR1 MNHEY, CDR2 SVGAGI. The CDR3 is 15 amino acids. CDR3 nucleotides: TGTGCCAGCAGTTACCGGGGGGGCGGAGCAGATACGCAGTATTTT. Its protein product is CASSYRGGGADTQYF.

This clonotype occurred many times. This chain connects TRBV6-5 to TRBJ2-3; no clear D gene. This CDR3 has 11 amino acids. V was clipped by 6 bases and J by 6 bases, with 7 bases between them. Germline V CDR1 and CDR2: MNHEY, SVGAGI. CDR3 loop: CASRSVDTQYF. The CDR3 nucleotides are TGTGCCAGCAGGTCGGTGGATACGCAGTATTTT.

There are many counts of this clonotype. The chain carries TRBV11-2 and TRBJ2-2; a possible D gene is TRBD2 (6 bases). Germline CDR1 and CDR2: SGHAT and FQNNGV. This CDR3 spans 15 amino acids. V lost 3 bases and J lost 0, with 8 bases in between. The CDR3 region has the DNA TGTGCCAGCAGCTTGGGACTCTCGAACACCGGGGAGCTGTTTTTT. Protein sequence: CASSLGLSNTGELFF.

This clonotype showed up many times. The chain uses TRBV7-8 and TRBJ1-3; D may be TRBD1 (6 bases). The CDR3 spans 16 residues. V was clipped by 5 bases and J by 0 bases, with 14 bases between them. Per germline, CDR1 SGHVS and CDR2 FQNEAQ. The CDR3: CASSRDTGYSGNTIYF. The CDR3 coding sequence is TGTGCCAGCAGCAGAGATACAGGGTACTCTGGAAACACCATATATTTT.

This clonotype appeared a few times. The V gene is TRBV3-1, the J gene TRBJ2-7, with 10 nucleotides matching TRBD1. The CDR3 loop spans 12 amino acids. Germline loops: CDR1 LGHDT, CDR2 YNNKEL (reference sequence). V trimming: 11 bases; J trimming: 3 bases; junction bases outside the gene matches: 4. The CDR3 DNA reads TGTGCCTTCGACAGGGGGCACTACGAGCAGTACTTC. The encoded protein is CAFDRGHYEQYF.

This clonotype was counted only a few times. The CDR3 nucleotides read TGTGCCAGCAGCTTCCCTGGGACAGGGGAAGCCAAAAACATTCAGTACTTC. This codes for CASSFPGTGEAKNIQYF. The J gene is TRBJ2-4, the V gene TRBV7-2, with 10 nucleotides matching TRBD1. Germline assignment: CDR1 SGHTA and CDR2 FQGNSA. The CDR3 is made up of 17 amino acids. J was trimmed by 0 bases and V by 3 bases; bases with no gene match: 5.